This TCR beta chain is from a study of vaccination effects on CD4 cells after COVID-19. General study points: After vaccination of healthy people, only 1 of 255 vaccine-induced clones cross-reacted with common cold coronaviruses. In the late period after vaccination, infection- and vaccine-induced clones contracted markedly.

About this clone itself: Its antigen is undetermined.

Antigen-specific CD4+ T cells were expanded with viral peptide pools in the ViraFEST assay before sequencing. Cultured cells yielded isolated CD4+ T cells after nine to ten days. Vaccine recipients had no previous SARS-CoV-2 infection; their nucleocapsid antibodies were negative. Wells containing two million PBMC each were cultured with roughly 10 IU/ml IL-2 and approximately 10 ug/ml peptides. It was on days 3 and 7 that half the medium was replaced with IL-2 medium. This CDR3 contains 16 residues. Germline CDR1 and CDR2: SGDLS and YYNGEE. J gave up 7 bases and V 2 bases, and 5 bases lay outside the gene matches. Sequenced by immunoSEQ multiplex PCR; TCRdb stores in-frame clones only, minus some. The data show approximately 70,000 clones, with 65% to 80% seen just once and 2.5% to 3% held by the top ten.

This clonotype was obtained from a human donor who received a COVID-19 vaccine. The material sequenced was CD4+ T cells from PBMCs cultured with HCoV-NL63 spike peptides, taken before COVID-19 vaccination. This sequence joins TRBV9 and TRBJ1-6; TRBD1 agrees at 11 bases. CDR3 in DNA: TGTGCCAGCAGCGTTGGGACAGGGGGTCCAAATTCACCCCTCCACTTT. This sequence encodes CASSVGTGGPNSPLHF.